One and the same sample provided the 15 T cell receptor beta chains below, sequenced in a study of blood T cell repertoires in COVID-19. Clones were sequenced by immunoSEQ multiplex PCR, and TCRdb holds only the in-frame ones, with some missing. This table holds 100,000 or so clones, 85% found once. The sequencing sample was made of peripheral blood. These receptors all come from a man aged 50 to 59 with acute or convalescent COVID-19.

The chain recombines TRBV11-3 with TRBJ1-1; weak D call: TRBD1 (6 bases). Germline-derived CDR1 and CDR2 are SGHNT and YENEEA. The CDR3 consists of 15 residues. The germline V and J ends were trimmed by 1 base and 1 base, with 10 bases remaining between them. CDR3 sequence (DNA): TGTGCCAGCAGCTTAGGTGCAGGGGAGAACACTGAAGCTTTCTTT. This encodes CASSLGAGENTEAFF.

V and J are TRBV12-3 or TRBV12-4 and TRBJ1-1, with D unclear. The CDR3 spans 13 residues. Trimming pared 7 bases from V and 2 bases from J, leaving 11 bases between. Here the CDR3 reads CASKLGLNTEAFF. CDR3 nucleotide sequence: TGTGCCAGCAAACTAGGACTAAACACTGAAGCTTTCTTT.

The chain carries TRBV7-9 and TRBJ1-6, with 8 nucleotides matching TRBD1. V was pared by 3 bases and J by 13 bases, with 11 bases of the junction left unmatched. The CDR3 is 15 amino acids. Germline CDR1 SEHNR, CDR2 FQNEAQ (reference sequence). DNA of the CDR3: TGTGCCAGCAGCTTCCGAGGACAGGGAACGACTCCCCTCCACTTT. It translates to CASSFRGQGTTPLHF.

V usage is TRBV6-1 and J usage is TRBJ1-2; D gene uncertain. Trimming pared 8 bases from V and 4 bases from J, leaving 8 bases between. The CDR3 is 11 amino acids. CDR1 and CDR2 from the germline V gene are MNHNS and SASEGT. This CDR3 reads CASRQIYGYTF. CDR3 coding DNA: TGTGCCAGCCGCCAGATCTATGGCTACACCTTC.

This clone showed up just once. J is TRBJ2-3 and V is TRBV20-1; D uncertain. Trimming shortened V by 4 bases and J by 7 bases, and 9 bases separated the two germline ends. CDR3 length: 11 amino acids. In germline, CDR1 is DFQATT, CDR2 SNEGSKA (reference sequence). The CDR3 reads CSANLGHTQYF. CDR3 DNA: TGCAGTGCTAACCTAGGTCATACGCAGTATTTT.

This clone was seen only a few times. The V and J genes are TRBV6-5 and TRBJ1-1; 7 bases fit TRBD1. The CDR3 runs 13 residues. V lost 8 bases and J lost 1; bases outside the gene matches: 4. Per the germline V gene, CDR1 is MNHEY and CDR2 is SVGAGI. The CDR3 DNA sequence: TGTGCCAGCGGGGGACAGCGGAACACTGAAGCTTTCTTT. Residues: CASGGQRNTEAFF.

The chain combines TRBV13 with TRBJ1-2, with D perhaps TRBD1 (5 bases). Germline V gives CDR1 PRHDT, CDR2 FYEKMQ (reference sequence). V was shortened by 6 bases and J by 2 bases, with 7 bases between the two germline ends. The CDR3 runs 12 residues. The CDR3 coding sequence is TGTGCCAGCAGTGGGGGGAACTATGGCTACACCTTC. The encoded protein is CASSGGNYGYTF.

The chain employs TRBV7-8 and TRBJ2-7; TRBD2 matches 9 bases. The CDR3 extends over 17 amino acids. The germline gives CDR1 SGHVS, CDR2 FQNEAQ. J lost 1 base, V lost 6 bases, and 13 bases had no gene match. The DNA of the CDR3 is TGTGCCAGCAGGACCTTCGAGAGTAGCGGGGGATCCTACGAGCAGTACTTC. This encodes CASRTFESSGGSYEQYF. The full variable domain, completed using reference TRBV7-8 and TRBJ2-7, is GAGVSQSPRYKVAKRGQDVALRCDPISGHVSLFWYQQALGQGPEFLTYFQNEAQLDKSGLPSDRFFAERPEGSVSTLKIQRTQQEDSAVYLCASRTFESSGGSYEQYFGPGTRLTVT.

The chain uses TRBV5-1 and TRBJ2-7; TRBD1 matches 9 bases. CDR1 and CDR2 (germline): SGHRS, YFSETQ. This CDR3 has 18 amino acids. Unmatched junction bases numbered 15, after V lost 5 bases and J lost 0 bases. This CDR3 reads CASSLTAPGQGISYEQYF. CDR3 nucleotide sequence: TGCGCCAGCAGTCTCACGGCTCCGGGACAGGGAATCTCCTACGAGCAGTACTTC.

The DNA of the CDR3 is TGTGCCTTTTCCGATCCGGGGATGGTCTACGAGCAGTACTTC. Protein sequence: CAFSDPGMVYEQYF. The genes are TRBV30 and TRBJ2-7, with D perhaps matching TRBD2 (5 bases). From germline, CDR1 is GTSNPN and CDR2 SVGIG (reference sequence). The CDR3 totals 14 residues. The V gene lost 7 bases and the J gene lost 3 bases, with 19 bases spanning the gap.

The rearrangement links TRBV9 to TRBJ2-3; a possible D gene is TRBD1 (5 bases). Germline assignment: CDR1 SGDLS and CDR2 YYNGEE. The germline V and J ends were trimmed by 6 bases and 2 bases, with 16 bases remaining between them. The CDR3 loop spans 15 amino acids. Written as DNA, the CDR3 is TGTGCCAGCACCCTTGGGGCCCCTTACACAGATACGCAGTATTTT. This translates into CASTLGAPYTDTQYF.

The rearrangement links TRBV5-1 to TRBJ1-1, with 7 positions matching TRBD1. Germline V gene data show CDR1 as SGHRS and CDR2 as YFSETQ. J lost 2 bases, V lost 0 bases, and 13 bases had no gene match. The CDR3 length is 18 residues. CDR3 loop: CASSLGYLRTGRNTEAFF. Here the CDR3 DNA reads TGCGCCAGCAGCTTGGGATACTTGAGGACAGGCCGCAACACTGAAGCTTTCTTT.

The rearrangement links TRBV3-1 (or the pseudogene TRBV3-2) to TRBJ1-2, with 9 bases that match TRBD1. The V segment lost 4 bases and the J segment 6 bases; nucleotides outside the gene matches: 12. The CDR3 totals 16 residues. The germline V gene encodes CDR1 LGHDT and CDR2 YNNKEL (reference sequence). This CDR3 is CASSRSFETGGHGYTF. The CDR3 DNA reads TGTGCCAGCAGCCGCTCCTTCGAGACAGGGGGACATGGCTACACCTTC.

To note about this clone: Since a much larger clone is just one base distant, this may be a read error. The rearrangement links TRBV19 to TRBJ1-6; D is possibly TRBD1 (6 bases). The CDR3 totals 15 residues. Germline V CDR1 and CDR2: LNHDA, SQIVND (reference sequence). The CDR3 loop reads CASSTGVAYNSPPHF. The DNA of the CDR3 is TGTGCCAGTAGTACAGGGGTCGCATATAATTCACCCCCCCACTTT. Drawing the rest from reference TRBV19 and TRBJ1-6, the complete variable domain is DGGITQSPKYLFRKEGQNVTLSCEQNLNHDAMYWYRQDPGQGLRLIYYSQIVNDFQKGDIAEGYSVSREKKESFPLTVTSAQKNPTAFYLCASSTGVAYNSPPHFGNGTRLTVT.

This clone was observed a single time. The chain combines TRBV18 with TRBJ1-1; D gene uncertain. The germline gives CDR1 KGHSH, CDR2 LQKENI. This CDR3 region has 15 residues. V was pared by 3 bases and J by 2 bases, with 13 bases between. CDR3 amino acids: CASSPPGRGNTEAFF. The CDR3 region has the DNA TGTGCCAGCTCACCCCCGGGCCGGGGAAACACTGAAGCTTTCTTT.